This T cell receptor (beta chain) was sequenced during a study of CD4+ T cells in melanoma. Comment on this clone: No antigen is known for it.

This CDR3 has 15 residues. V lost 4 bases and J 1 base, leaving 14 bases between the germline ends. Per the germline V gene, CDR1 is SGDLS and CDR2 is YYNGEE. TCRdb's table, derived via immunoSEQ multiplex PCR, lists solely in-frame clones and lacks some. The sample contains fewer than 150,000 clones, over 90% of which appear only once. Study-level results: Neoantigen-specific CD4+ T cells in melanoma reportedly had diverse differentiation states. CD8+ T cell, macrophage and B cell function reportedly correlated with neoantigen-specific CD4+ T cells.

V and J are TRBV9 and TRBJ2-5, with no clear D. The sequence derives from a human donor with melanoma. CDR3 DNA: TGTGCCAGCAGCCCCCAGTCATGGGGCCAAGAGACCCAGTACTTC. Its translation: CASSPQSWGQETQYF. The full variable domain, rest sourced from reference TRBV9 and TRBJ2-5, is DSGVTQTPKHLITATGQRVTLRCSPRSGDLSVYWYQQSLDQGLQFLIQYYNGEERAKGNILERFSAQQFPDLHSELNLSSLELGDSALYFCASSPQSWGQETQYFGPGTRLLVL.